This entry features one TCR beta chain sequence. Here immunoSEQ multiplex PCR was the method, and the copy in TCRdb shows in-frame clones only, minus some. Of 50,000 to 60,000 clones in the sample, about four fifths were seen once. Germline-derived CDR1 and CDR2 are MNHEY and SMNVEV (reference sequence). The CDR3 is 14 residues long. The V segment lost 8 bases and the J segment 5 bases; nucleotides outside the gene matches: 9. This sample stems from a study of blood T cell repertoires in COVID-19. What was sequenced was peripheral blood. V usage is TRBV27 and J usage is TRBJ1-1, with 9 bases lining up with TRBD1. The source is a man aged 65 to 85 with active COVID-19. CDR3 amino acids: CASFEQGAGTEAFF. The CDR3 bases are TGTGCCAGCTTTGAACAGGGGGCAGGGACTGAAGCTTTCTTT.